The rows below give T cell receptor beta chains drawn from one sample of a study of vaccination effects on CD4 cells after COVID-19. Using immunoSEQ multiplex PCR, the repertoire was profiled, and TCRdb retains in-frame clones only, with some absent. The table includes 70,000 or so clones, roughly 73% detected once. These receptors have no known antigen. The sequencing used CD4+ T cells from PBMCs cultured with HIV peptides, collected before COVID-19 vaccination. Every receptor here comes from a human donor who had a prior SARS-CoV-2 infection. Both conserved end residues are part of each CDR3. The D gene is left open where the match is weak. Expanded clones are given a class, and other clones once, few, many or no size at all.

d_gene | j_gene | abundance | len | v_gene | CDR3aa | CDR3nt
- | TRBJ2-1 | - | 15 | TRBV7-9 | CASSRSMDGLNEQFF | TGTGCCAGCAGCCGAAGCATGGACGGACTAAATGAGCAGTTCTTC
- | TRBJ2-7 | - | 14 | TRBV19 | CASSKGGDLYEQYF | TGTGCCAGTAGTAAAGGAGGGGACCTTTACGAGCAGTACTTC
- | TRBJ2-5 | few | 14 | TRBV7-9 | CASRPTQGRETQYF | TGTGCCAGCAGACCTACCCAGGGGCGAGAGACCCAGTACTTC
- | TRBJ2-1 | once | 15 | TRBV2 | CASSGGLDLTNEQFF | TGTGCCAGCAGCGGGGGACTCGACCTTACCAATGAGCAGTTCTTC
TRBD1 | TRBJ1-5 | - | 15 | TRBV7-2 | CASSPLGTGLGAQHF | TGTGCCAGCAGTCCTCTCGGGACAGGTTTGGGGGCCCAGCATTTT
- | TRBJ2-4 | - | 15 | TRBV5-4 | CASSLGRGSENIQYF | TGTGCCAGCAGCTTGGGACGGGGAAGTGAAAACATTCAGTACTTC
TRBD2 | TRBJ2-5 | - | 14 | TRBV5-1 | CASKSGTLQETQYF | TGCGCCAGCAAGAGCGGGACTCTCCAAGAGACCCAGTACTTC
TRBD2 | TRBJ2-5 | - | 17 | TRBV5-4 | CASSLLGTSGGWKTQYF | TGTGCCAGCAGCTTGCTAGGCACTAGCGGGGGGTGGAAGACCCAGTACTTC
- | TRBJ2-2 | - | 17 | TRBV28 | CASSFGGGGYHTGELFF | TGTGCCAGCAGTTTCGGAGGGGGTGGGTACCACACCGGGGAGCTGTTTTTT
TRBD2 | TRBJ2-7 | - | 16 | TRBV3-1/TRBV3-2 | CASSLWTSAIPYEQYF | TGTGCCAGCAGCCTCTGGACTAGCGCAATCCCCTACGAGCAGTACTTC
- | TRBJ1-6 | - | 13 | TRBV5-1 | CASSLDPNSPLHF | TGCGCCAGCAGCTTGGATCCAAATTCACCCCTCCACTTT
- | TRBJ1-1 | - | 15 | TRBV30 | CAWSPWGLPGTEAFF | TGTGCCTGGAGTCCCTGGGGGCTGCCTGGGACTGAAGCTTTCTTT
- | TRBJ2-2 | - | 15 | TRBV7-5 | CARSLDCGNTGELFF | TGTGCCAGAAGCTTAGATTGTGGTAACACCGGGGAGCTGTTTTTT
- | TRBJ1-6 | few | 14 | TRBV2 | CASSAYTLGSPLHF | TGTGCCAGCAGTGCCTACACCCTTGGTTCACCCCTCCACTTT
- | TRBJ1-1 | - | 15 | TRBV7-9 | CASSLGLEVGTEAFF | TGTGCCAGCAGCTTAGGTTTGGAGGTGGGAACTGAAGCTTTCTTT
- | TRBJ1-4 | few | 15 | TRBV18 | CASSPRQATNEKLFF | TGTGCCAGCTCACCACGGCAGGCAACTAATGAAAAACTGTTTTTT
- | TRBJ1-3 | - | 14 | TRBV15 | CATSRGDVGNTIYF | TGTGCCACCAGCAGAGGTGACGTTGGAAACACCATATATTTT
- | TRBJ2-1 | - | 21 | TRBV4-1 | CASSQASVRGTLSRSYNEQFF | TGCGCCAGCAGCCAAGCATCCGTCCGGGGGACTTTGAGTCGCTCCTACAATGAGCAGTTCTTC
- | TRBJ2-7 | - | 14 | TRBV3-1/TRBV3-2 | CASSQLGSSYEQYF | TGTGCCAGCAGCCAATTGGGCAGCTCCTACGAGCAGTACTTC
- | TRBJ2-2 | - | 12 | TRBV5-6 | CASSLGFRELFF | TGTGCCAGCAGCTTGGGTTTCCGGGAGCTGTTTTTT
TRBD2 | TRBJ2-3 | - | 17 | TRBV3-1/TRBV3-2 | CASSQRLARDNTDTQYF | TGTGCCAGCAGCCAGAGACTAGCCCGAGACAACACAGATACGCAGTATTTT
TRBD1 | TRBJ1-5 | - | 14 | TRBV19 | CATTGDRGYQPQHF | TGTGCCACCACTGGGGACAGGGGTTACCAGCCCCAGCATTTT
- | TRBJ1-1 | - | 13 | TRBV6-2/TRBV6-3 | CASSYQWNTEAFF | TGTGCCAGCAGTTACCAATGGAACACTGAAGCTTTCTTT
- | TRBJ2-1 | - | 14 | TRBV7-4 | CASSLRRRGWEQFF | TGTGCCAGCAGCTTACGTAGGCGTGGGTGGGAGCAGTTCTTC
TRBD2 | TRBJ2-7 | - | 14 | TRBV19 | CASSKGGAHYEQYF | TGTGCCAGTAGTAAGGGAGGGGCCCACTACGAGCAGTACTTC
- | TRBJ1-1 | once | 13 | TRBV18 | CASSPGGDTEAFF | TGTGCCAGCTCACCAGGGGGGGACACTGAAGCTTTCTTT
- | TRBJ1-5 | once | 13 | TRBV6-5 | CASRTGRHQPQHF | TGTGCCAGCAGAACAGGGCGCCATCAGCCCCAGCATTTT
- | TRBJ2-5 | - | 16 | TRBV21-1 | CASSKEGQVNQETQYF | TGTGCCAGCAGCAAAGAGGGACAGGTGAACCAAGAGACCCAGTACTTC
- | TRBJ1-4 | - | 14 | TRBV5-5 | CASSLTGVVEKLFF | TGTGCCAGCAGCTTGACCGGGGTCGTTGAAAAACTGTTTTTT
- | TRBJ2-7 | - | 14 | TRBV7-3 | CASSPGGGGYEQYF | TGTGCCAGCAGCCCCGGGGGAGGGGGCTACGAGCAGTACTTC
- | TRBJ2-5 | - | 15 | TRBV5-4 | CASSGGQRVQETQYF | TGTGCCAGCAGCGGGGGGCAGAGAGTCCAAGAGACCCAGTACTTC
- | TRBJ1-1 | - | 14 | TRBV6-6 | CASSYETGNTEAFF | TGTGCCAGCAGTTATGAAACGGGGAACACTGAAGCTTTCTTT
- | TRBJ2-2 | - | 14 | TRBV28 | CASSLDRNTGELFF | TGTGCCAGCAGCCTGGACAGGAACACCGGGGAGCTGTTTTTT
TRBD1 | TRBJ1-1 | - | 14 | TRBV19 | CASSDRGMNTEAFF | TGTGCCAGTAGCGACAGGGGTATGAACACTGAAGCTTTCTTT
- | TRBJ2-5 | - | 15 | TRBV4-2 | CASSQVGRSEETQYF | TGTGCCAGCAGCCAAGTGGGGAGAAGTGAAGAGACCCAGTACTTC
- | TRBJ1-1 | - | 17 | TRBV23-1 | CASSQSDTRGADTEAFF | TGCGCCAGCAGTCAATCGGACACCCGCGGTGCGGACACTGAAGCTTTCTTT
- | TRBJ1-5 | - | 13 | TRBV5-4 | CASSLGLHQPQHF | TGTGCCAGCAGCCTAGGACTACATCAGCCCCAGCATTTT
- | TRBJ2-5 | - | 14 | TRBV5-1 | CASSLDGGRETQYF | TGCGCCAGCAGCTTGGACGGGGGCCGAGAGACCCAGTACTTC
- | TRBJ1-6 | - | 15 | TRBV5-1 | CASSLESGHSSPLHF | TGCGCCAGCAGCTTGGAGTCGGGACACAGCTCACCCCTCCACTTT
- | TRBJ2-1 | - | 13 | TRBV4-1 | CASSQEGRREQFF | TGCGCCAGCAGCCAAGAAGGCCGAAGGGAGCAGTTCTTC
- | TRBJ1-6 | - | 16 | TRBV19 | CASSEGRVYHNSPLHF | TGTGCCAGTAGTGAGGGCAGGGTCTATCATAATTCACCCCTCCACTTT
- | TRBJ2-3 | few | 15 | TRBV30 | CAWKFVGVDTDTQYF | TGTGCCTGGAAATTCGTGGGGGTAGACACAGATACGCAGTATTTT
TRBD2 | TRBJ2-3 | - | 17 | TRBV7-2 | CASSLRGEGLPPMWQYF | TGTGCCAGCAGCCTACGGGGGGAGGGACTACCTCCTATGTGGCAATATTTT
- | TRBJ1-4 | - | 13 | TRBV27 | CASAGQTNEKLFF | TGTGCCAGTGCGGGACAAACTAATGAAAAACTGTTTTTT
TRBD1 | TRBJ1-2 | - | 13 | TRBV19 | CASNEDRDRGYTF | TGTGCCAGTAATGAGGACAGGGACCGGGGCTACACCTTC
TRBD2 | TRBJ2-3 | once | 17 | TRBV25-1 | CASGLAGDDLRPDTQYF | TGTGCTTCGGGACTAGCGGGGGACGACCTAAGACCAGATACGCAGTATTTT